A single sample gave rise to the 9 T cell receptor beta chains below, sequenced in a study of cytomegalovirus exposure and HLA in healthy donors listed by TCRdb under 2017. Receptor libraries were prepared by the immunoSEQ multiplex PCR assay. TCRdb holds this immuneACCESS table with in-frame rearrangements only. Some clones are missing; in checked studies, unresolved V genes explain under half, and the rest has no known cause. Recorded for this sample are tens of thousands of clones; about 92% of them occurred a single time. The ten largest clones represent 0.67% of the sample. The sample consisted of PBMCs. These TCRs come from a man between 18 and 29 years old in good health and CMV-seronegative.

V and J are TRBV7-9 and TRBJ1-2; 11 bases fit TRBD1. The germline CDR1 and CDR2 sequences are SEHNR and FQNEAQ (reference sequence). The V segment lost 4 bases and the J segment 7 bases; nucleotides outside the gene matches: 5. CDR3 size: 14 residues. The CDR3 region is CASSSGQGAVGYTF. In DNA, the CDR3 is TGTGCCAGCAGCTCCGGACAGGGGGCGGTTGGCTACACCTTC.

V and J are TRBV10-1 and TRBJ1-5; D perhaps matches TRBD1 (5 bases). The germline V gene has CDR1 WNHNN and CDR2 SYGVQD (reference sequence). The V gene lost 3 bases and the J gene lost 7 bases, with 22 bases spanning the gap. This CDR3 contains 17 residues. Written as DNA, the CDR3 is TGCGCCAGCAGTGATATAAGGGGAAGGAGCCCTGTCCAGCCCCAGCATTTT. This encodes CASSDIRGRSPVQPQHF.

The CDR3: CAWATGGYGYTF. DNA of the CDR3: TGTGCCTGGGCGACAGGGGGCTATGGCTACACCTTC. The chain employs TRBV30 and TRBJ1-2; 9 bases are a match to TRBD1. The CDR3 is 12 residues long. Germline V gene sequence: CDR1 GTSNPN, CDR2 SVGIG (reference sequence). V was pared by 5 bases and J by 4 bases, with 2 bases of the junction left unmatched.

CDR3 sequence: CASSIGGTGREQYF. The CDR3 region has the DNA TGTGCCAGTAGTATAGGGGGGACAGGGCGCGAGCAGTACTTC. The chain joins TRBV19 to TRBJ2-7; 9 nucleotides agree with TRBD1. The CDR3 has 14 residues. V shed 1 base and J 6 bases; nucleotides not matched to a gene: 4. Germline V lookup: CDR1 LNHDA, CDR2 SQIVND (reference sequence).

The genes are TRBV13 and TRBJ2-7; the D is unclear. Per germline, CDR1 PRHDT and CDR2 FYEKMQ (reference sequence). V was cut by 2 bases and J by 2 bases, with 10 bases left in between. The CDR3 length is 14 residues. The CDR3 protein is CASSLPGVPYEQYF. The CDR3 DNA sequence: TGTGCCAGCAGCTTACCTGGAGTCCCCTACGAGCAGTACTTC.

The sample holds one count of this clone. In nucleotides, the CDR3 is TGTGCCAGCAGCTTAGGCCAAGTAAGCGGGGCCTACGAGCAGTACTTC. Translated, it gives CASSLGQVSGAYEQYF. The chain is built from TRBV13 and TRBJ2-7, with TRBD2 matching 7 bases. The CDR3 is made up of 16 amino acids. After removal of 0 bases from V and 2 bases from J, the junction contained 7 bases not matched to a gene. Germline V gene lookup returns CDR1 PRHDT and CDR2 FYEKMQ (reference sequence).

The J gene is TRBJ2-6, the V gene TRBV6-1, with 8 bases fitting TRBD1. Germline assignment: CDR1 MNHNS and CDR2 SASEGT. The CDR3 loop spans 17 amino acids. V dropped 1 base and J dropped 0; count of bases not matched to a gene: 2. The CDR3 reads CASSEGQGTSGANVLTF. CDR3 sequence (DNA): TGTGCCAGCAGTGAAGGACAGGGGACCTCTGGGGCCAACGTCCTGACTTTC.

The rearrangement links TRBV2 to TRBJ1-2; D perhaps matches TRBD1 (5 bases). Deletions cut 8 bases from V and 4 bases from J, with 23 bases between. Germline CDR1 reads SNHLY; CDR2 reads FYNNEI. The CDR3 runs to 16 residues. In nucleotides, the CDR3 is TGTGCCAGCCTCCTCCCGGAGGGGCGCCCCCCCTATGGCTACACCTTC. Residues: CASLLPEGRPPYGYTF.

This chain links TRBV5-4 with TRBJ1-3; TRBD1 aligns across 7 bases. V lost 0 bases and J lost 2; bases outside the gene matches: 2. The CDR3 has 15 amino acids. Germline CDR1 is SGHNT and CDR2 is YYREEE (reference sequence). In DNA form, the CDR3 reads TGTGCCAGCAGCTTGGAGGGGGCCCCTGGAAACACCATATATTTT. Protein: CASSLEGAPGNTIYF.